Shown below are 6 T cell receptor beta chains from a single sample sequenced in a study of cytomegalovirus exposure and HLA in healthy donors. 13 Jbeta primers and 60 Vbeta primers were used for the PCR. The table came from immunoSEQ multiplex PCR; TCRdb's copy has only in-frame clones and leaves some out. The sample yields 170,000 or so clones, about 80% seen once. Sequencing was carried out using PBMCs. These receptors were taken from a man between 60 and 75 years old in good health and CMV-seronegative.

The chain joins TRBV6-5 to TRBJ1-1, with 7 bases aligning to TRBD1. Losses at the gene ends were 2 bases for V and 2 bases for J; bases not matched to a gene: 2. The CDR3 covers 14 residues. From germline, CDR1 is MNHEY and CDR2 SVGAGI. CDR3: CASSYGTANTEAFF. The CDR3 nucleotides are TGTGCCAGCAGTTACGGGACAGCTAACACTGAAGCTTTCTTT.

The gene calls are TRBV28 and TRBJ2-1; D is possibly TRBD2 (5 bases). Trimming took 8 bases from V and 7 from J, leaving 15 bases between them. The V gene's germline CDR1 is MDHEN and CDR2 SYDVKM. The CDR3 has 13 amino acids. CDR3 in amino acids: CASGYLAPNEQFF. In nucleotides, the CDR3 is TGTGCCAGCGGGTATCTAGCACCTAATGAGCAGTTCTTC.

V gene TRBV5-1 combines with J gene TRBJ1-1; D gene unclear. Germline V gene lookup returns CDR1 SGHRS and CDR2 YFSETQ. Trimming stripped 1 base from V and 2 bases from J, with 9 bases between. This CDR3 is built from 14 residues. CDR3 residues: CASSLLGDNTEAFF. The DNA of the CDR3 is TGCGCCAGCAGCTTGCTGGGAGATAACACTGAAGCTTTCTTT.

This chain connects TRBV5-4 to TRBJ1-2, with 9 bases that match TRBD1. CDR3 length equals 14 residues. V was clipped by 4 bases and J by 4 bases; unmatched bases: 5. CDR1 is SGHNT and CDR2 is YYREEE in the germline V gene (reference sequence). In nucleotides, the CDR3 is TGTGCCAGCAGCGCTGACAGGGGGGTCTATGGCTACACCTTC. Its protein is CASSADRGVYGYTF.

Comments on this clone: Other DNA variants within this sample encode the same CDR3. CDR3 amino acids: CASSPPRQGMNTEAFF. Here the CDR3 DNA reads TGCGCCAGCAGCCCCCCGAGACAGGGGATGAACACTGAAGCTTTCTTT. This chain uses TRBV5-1 with TRBJ1-1; TRBD1 matches 8 bases. Germline V CDR1 and CDR2: SGHRS, YFSETQ. This CDR3 comprises 16 residues. The trim removed 4 bases at V and 0 bases at J, leaving 8 bases unmatched.

The V call is TRBV5-1, the J call TRBJ1-4; D gene unclear. The CDR3 loop spans 16 amino acids. V was shortened by 0 bases and J by 7 bases, with 16 bases between the two germline ends. Germline assignment: CDR1 SGHRS and CDR2 YFSETQ. As DNA, the CDR3 is TGCGCCAGCAGCTTGGACGGTCTCAGAGGGAGTGAAAAACTGTTTTTT. It specifies CASSLDGLRGSEKLFF.